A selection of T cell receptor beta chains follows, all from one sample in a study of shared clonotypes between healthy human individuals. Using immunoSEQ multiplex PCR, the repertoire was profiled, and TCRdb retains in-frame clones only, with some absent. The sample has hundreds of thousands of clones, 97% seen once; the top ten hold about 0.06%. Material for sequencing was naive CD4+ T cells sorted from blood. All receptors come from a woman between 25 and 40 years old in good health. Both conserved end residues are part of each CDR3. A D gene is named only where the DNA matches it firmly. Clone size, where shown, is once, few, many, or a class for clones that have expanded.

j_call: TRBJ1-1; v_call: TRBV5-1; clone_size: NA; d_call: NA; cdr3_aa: CASSLVNTEAFF; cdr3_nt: TGCGCCAGCAGCTTGGTGAACACTGAAGCTTTCTTT
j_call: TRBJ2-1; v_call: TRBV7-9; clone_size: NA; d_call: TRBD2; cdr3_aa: CASLGLAGVEQFF; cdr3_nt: TGTGCCAGCCTCGGGCTAGCGGGAGTTGAGCAGTTCTTC
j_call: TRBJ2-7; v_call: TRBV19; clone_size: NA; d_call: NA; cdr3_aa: CASSLTANYEQYF; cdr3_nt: TGTGCCAGTAGTTTAACGGCTAACTACGAGCAGTACTTC
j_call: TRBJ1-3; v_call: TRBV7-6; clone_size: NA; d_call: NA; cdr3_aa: CASSSYRDTGNTIYF; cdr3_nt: TGTGCCAGCAGCTCGTACAGGGACACTGGAAACACCATATATTTT
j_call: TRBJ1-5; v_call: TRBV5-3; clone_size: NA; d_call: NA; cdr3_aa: CASSLFPVNQPQHF; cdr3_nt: TGTGCCAGCAGCTTGTTTCCAGTAAATCAGCCCCAGCATTTT
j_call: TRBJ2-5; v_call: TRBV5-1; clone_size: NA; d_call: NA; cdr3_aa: CASSLVKGGETQYF; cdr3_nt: TGCGCCAGCAGCTTGGTCAAGGGCGGAGAGACCCAGTACTTC
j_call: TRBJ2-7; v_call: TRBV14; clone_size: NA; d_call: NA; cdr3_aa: CASSQVRYYEQYF; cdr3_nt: TGTGCCAGCAGCCAAGTAAGGTACTACGAGCAGTACTTC
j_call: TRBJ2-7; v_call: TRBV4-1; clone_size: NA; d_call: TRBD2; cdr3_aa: CASSERGPARTSGTYEQYF; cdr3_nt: TGCGCCAGCAGCGAGCGTGGGCCAGCTCGGACTAGCGGGACGTACGAGCAGTACTTC
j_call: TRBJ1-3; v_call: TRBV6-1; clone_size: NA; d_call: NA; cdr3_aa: CAGAPDSGNTIYF; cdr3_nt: TGTGCCGGGGCTCCCGACTCTGGAAACACCATATATTTT
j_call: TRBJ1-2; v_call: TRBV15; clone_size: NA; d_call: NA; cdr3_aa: CATSAQGTSGYTF; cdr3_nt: TGTGCCACCAGCGCGCAGGGTACCTCAGGCTACACCTTC
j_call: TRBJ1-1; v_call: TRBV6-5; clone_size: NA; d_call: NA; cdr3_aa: CASSYRGARNTEAFF; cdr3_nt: TGTGCCAGCAGTTACCGAGGGGCCCGGAACACTGAAGCTTTCTTT
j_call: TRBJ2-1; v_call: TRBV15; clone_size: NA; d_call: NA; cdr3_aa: CATSTRLGSWEQFF; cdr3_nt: TGTGCCACCAGCACGAGACTAGGATCTTGGGAGCAGTTCTTC
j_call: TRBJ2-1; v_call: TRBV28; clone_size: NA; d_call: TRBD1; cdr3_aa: CASTLGDRILNEQFF; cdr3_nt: TGTGCCAGCACCCTGGGGGACAGGATCCTCAATGAGCAGTTCTTC
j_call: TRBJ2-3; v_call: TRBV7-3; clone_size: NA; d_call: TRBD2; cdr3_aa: CASSPRLASTDTQYF; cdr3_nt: TGTGCCAGCAGCCCGAGACTAGCAAGCACAGATACGCAGTATTTT
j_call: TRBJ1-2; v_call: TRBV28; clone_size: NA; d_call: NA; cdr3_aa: CASSSLVGQDGYTF; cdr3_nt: TGTGCCAGTTCTTCTCTGGTAGGGCAGGATGGCTACACCTTC
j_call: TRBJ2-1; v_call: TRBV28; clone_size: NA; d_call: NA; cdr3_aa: CASSSRGGPYNEQFF; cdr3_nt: TGTGCCAGCAGTTCTAGGGGAGGCCCCTACAATGAGCAGTTCTTC
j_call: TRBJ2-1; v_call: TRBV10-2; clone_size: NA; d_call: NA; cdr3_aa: CASSTEADLYNEQFF; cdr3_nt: TGCGCCAGCTCCACCGAAGCGGACCTATACAATGAGCAGTTCTTC
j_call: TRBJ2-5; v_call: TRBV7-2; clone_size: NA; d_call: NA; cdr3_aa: CASSLFGRGETQYF; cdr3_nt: TGTGCCAGCAGCTTATTCGGGAGAGGAGAGACCCAGTACTTC
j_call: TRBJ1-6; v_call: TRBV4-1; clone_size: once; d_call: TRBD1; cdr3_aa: CASSQQGLGNSPLHF; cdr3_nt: TGCGCCAGCAGTCAACAGGGGTTAGGAAATTCACCCCTCCACTTT
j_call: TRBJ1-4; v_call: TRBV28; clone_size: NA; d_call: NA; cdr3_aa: CASSSLEMGGVREKLFF; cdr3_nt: TGTGCCAGCAGTTCCCTCGAGATGGGAGGGGTACGGGAAAAACTGTTTTTT
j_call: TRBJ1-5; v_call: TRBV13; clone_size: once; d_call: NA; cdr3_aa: CASSFQGQPQHF; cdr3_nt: TGTGCCAGCAGCTTCCAGGGTCAGCCCCAGCATTTT
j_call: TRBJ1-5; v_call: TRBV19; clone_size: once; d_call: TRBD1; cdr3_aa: CASSDRGLRQPQHF; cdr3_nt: TGTGCCAGTAGTGACAGGGGGCTGCGTCAGCCCCAGCATTTT
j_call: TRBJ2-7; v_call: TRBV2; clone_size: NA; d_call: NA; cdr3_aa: CASSGGVPYEQYF; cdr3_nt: TGTGCCAGCAGTGGAGGGGTTCCCTACGAGCAGTACTTC
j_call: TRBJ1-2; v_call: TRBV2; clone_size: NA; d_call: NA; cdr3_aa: CASSEATTVAGYTF; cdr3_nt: TGTGCCAGCAGTGAAGCCACGACAGTCGCTGGCTACACCTTC
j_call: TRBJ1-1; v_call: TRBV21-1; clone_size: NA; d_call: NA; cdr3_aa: CASSKVGQGRDTEAFF; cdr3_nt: TGTGCCAGCAGCAAAGTGGGCCAGGGGAGGGACACTGAAGCTTTCTTT
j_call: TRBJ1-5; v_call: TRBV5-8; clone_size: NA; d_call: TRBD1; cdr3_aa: CASSPGTGEIQPQHF; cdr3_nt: TGTGCCAGCAGCCCGGGGACAGGGGAAATTCAGCCCCAGCATTTT
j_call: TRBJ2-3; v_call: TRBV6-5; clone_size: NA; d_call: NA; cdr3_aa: CASSRRRADTQYF; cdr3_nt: TGTGCCAGCAGTCGGCGGAGGGCAGATACGCAGTATTTT
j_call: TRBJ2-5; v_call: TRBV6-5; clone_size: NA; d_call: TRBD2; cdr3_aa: CASTPISGSGETQYF; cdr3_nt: TGTGCCAGCACCCCAATTAGCGGGAGTGGGGAGACCCAGTACTTC
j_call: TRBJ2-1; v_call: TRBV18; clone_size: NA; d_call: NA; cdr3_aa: CASSPPSVNEQFF; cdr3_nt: TGTGCCAGCTCACCCCCCTCGGTGAATGAGCAGTTCTTC
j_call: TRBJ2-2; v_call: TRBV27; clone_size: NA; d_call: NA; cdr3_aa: CASSLWGRGTGELFF; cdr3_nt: TGTGCCAGCAGTCTTTGGGGGAGAGGCACCGGGGAGCTGTTTTTT
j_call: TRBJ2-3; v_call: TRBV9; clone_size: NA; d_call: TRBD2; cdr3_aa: CASSPSGRADTQYF; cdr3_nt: TGTGCCAGCAGCCCGAGCGGGAGGGCGGATACGCAGTATTTT
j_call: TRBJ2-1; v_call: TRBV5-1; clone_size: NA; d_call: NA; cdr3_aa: CASSGAGTGSYNEQFF; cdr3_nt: TGCGCCAGCAGCGGGGCGGGGACCGGCTCCTACAATGAGCAGTTCTTC
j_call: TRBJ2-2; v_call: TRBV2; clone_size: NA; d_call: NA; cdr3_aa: CASSELVPTGELFF; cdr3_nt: TGTGCCAGCAGTGAATTAGTTCCCACCGGGGAGCTGTTTTTT
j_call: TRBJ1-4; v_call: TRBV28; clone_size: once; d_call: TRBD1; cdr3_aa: CASGTGDEEKLFF; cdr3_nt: TGTGCCAGCGGGACAGGGGACGAGGAAAAACTGTTTTTT
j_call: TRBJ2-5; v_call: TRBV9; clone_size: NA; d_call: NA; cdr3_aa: CASSGRAETQYF; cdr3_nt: TGTGCCAGCAGCGGGCGAGCAGAGACCCAGTACTTC
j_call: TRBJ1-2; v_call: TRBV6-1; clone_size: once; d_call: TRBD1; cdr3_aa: CASSPTGTGFRGYTF; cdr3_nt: TGTGCCAGCAGCCCGACCGGGACAGGGTTCAGGGGCTACACCTTC
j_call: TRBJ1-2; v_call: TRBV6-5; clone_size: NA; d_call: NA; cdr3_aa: CASSTGRGETYGYTF; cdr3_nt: TGTGCCAGCAGTACGGGTAGGGGGGAAACATATGGCTACACCTTC
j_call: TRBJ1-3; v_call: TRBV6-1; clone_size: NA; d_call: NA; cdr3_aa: CASSEGVRLLSSGNTIYF; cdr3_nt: TGTGCCAGCAGTGAAGGAGTCCGATTGCTGAGCTCTGGAAACACCATATATTTT
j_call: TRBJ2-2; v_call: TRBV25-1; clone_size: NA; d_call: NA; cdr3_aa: CASSEPGQVTGELFF; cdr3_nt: TGTGCCAGCAGTGAACCCGGACAAGTCACCGGGGAGCTGTTTTTT
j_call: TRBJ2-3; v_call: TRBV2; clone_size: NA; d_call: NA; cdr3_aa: CASSVADTQYF; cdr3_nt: TGTGCCAGCAGTGTGGCGGATACGCAGTATTTT
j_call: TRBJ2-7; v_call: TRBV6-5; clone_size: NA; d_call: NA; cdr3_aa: CASSYADKSYEQYF; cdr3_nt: TGTGCCAGCAGTTACGCGGATAAAAGCTACGAGCAGTACTTC
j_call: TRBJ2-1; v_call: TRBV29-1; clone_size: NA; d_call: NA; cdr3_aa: CSARTSSYNEQFF; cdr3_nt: TGCAGCGCGAGAACAAGCTCCTACAATGAGCAGTTCTTC
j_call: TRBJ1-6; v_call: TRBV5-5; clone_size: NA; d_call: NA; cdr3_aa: CASSLASRPLHF; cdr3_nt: TGTGCCAGCAGCTTGGCCTCTAGGCCCCTCCACTTT
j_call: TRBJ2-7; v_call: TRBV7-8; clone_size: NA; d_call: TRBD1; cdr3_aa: CASSQGGRQGAPLALYEQYF; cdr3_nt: TGTGCCAGCAGCCAAGGAGGGCGTCAGGGGGCCCCCCTTGCCCTTTACGAGCAGTACTTC
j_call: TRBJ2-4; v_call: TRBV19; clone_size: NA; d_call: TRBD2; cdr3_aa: CASSILLAGATTFGNIQYF; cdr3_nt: TGTGCCAGTAGTATCCTACTAGCGGGAGCGACTACCTTCGGAAACATTCAGTACTTC
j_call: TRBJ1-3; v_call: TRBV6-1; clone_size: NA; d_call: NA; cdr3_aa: CASSEDFGNTIYF; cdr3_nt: TGTGCCAGCAGTGAGGACTTCGGAAACACCATATATTTT
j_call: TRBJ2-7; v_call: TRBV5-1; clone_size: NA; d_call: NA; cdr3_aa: CASSLEAATYEQYF; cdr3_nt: TGCGCCAGCAGCTTGGAGGCTGCCACCTACGAGCAGTACTTC
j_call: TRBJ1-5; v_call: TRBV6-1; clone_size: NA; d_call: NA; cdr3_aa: CASSDMGRNQPQHF; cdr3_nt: TGTGCCAGCAGTGACATGGGTCGTAATCAGCCCCAGCATTTT
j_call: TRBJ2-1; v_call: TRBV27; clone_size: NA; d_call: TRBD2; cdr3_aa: CASRRRGLAGGNEQFF; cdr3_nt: TGTGCCAGCAGAAGACGGGGGCTAGCGGGAGGAAATGAGCAGTTCTTC
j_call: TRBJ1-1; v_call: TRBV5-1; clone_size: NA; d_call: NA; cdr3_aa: CASSDQENTEAFF; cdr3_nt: TGCGCCAGCAGCGACCAGGAGAACACTGAAGCTTTCTTT
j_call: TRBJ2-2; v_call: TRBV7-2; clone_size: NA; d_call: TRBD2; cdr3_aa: CASTRHLAGRLAGELFF; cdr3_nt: TGTGCCAGCACCAGACACCTAGCGGGAAGGCTCGCCGGGGAGCTGTTTTTT
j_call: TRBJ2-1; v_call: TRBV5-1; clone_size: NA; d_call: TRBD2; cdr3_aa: CASSLDAGGANEQFF; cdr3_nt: TGCGCCAGCAGCTTGGATGCGGGAGGAGCGAATGAGCAGTTCTTC
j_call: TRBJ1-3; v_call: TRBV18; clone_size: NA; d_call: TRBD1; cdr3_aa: CASSPRTGEGNTIYF; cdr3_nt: TGTGCCAGCTCACCACGGACAGGGGAAGGAAACACCATATATTTT
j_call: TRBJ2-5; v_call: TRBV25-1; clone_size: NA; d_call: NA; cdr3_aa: CASSERNWETQYF; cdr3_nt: TGTGCCAGCAGTGAACGGAACTGGGAGACCCAGTACTTC
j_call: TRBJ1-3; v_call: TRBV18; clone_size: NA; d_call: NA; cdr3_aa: CASSPIARTPLTGNTIYF; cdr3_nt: TGTGCCAGCTCACCCATCGCCCGGACTCCGCTAACTGGAAACACCATATATTTT
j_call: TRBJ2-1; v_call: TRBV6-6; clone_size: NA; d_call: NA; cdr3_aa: CASSSRVDSRNEQFF; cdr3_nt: TGTGCCAGCAGTTCCAGGGTTGATAGCCGAAATGAGCAGTTCTTC
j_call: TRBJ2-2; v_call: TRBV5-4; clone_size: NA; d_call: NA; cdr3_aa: CASSNPIGSLVGELFF; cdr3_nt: TGTGCCAGCAGTAACCCGATTGGGAGTCTAGTCGGGGAGCTGTTTTTT
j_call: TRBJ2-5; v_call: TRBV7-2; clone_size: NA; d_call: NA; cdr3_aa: CASSPALREETQYF; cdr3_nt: TGTGCCAGCAGCCCTGCCTTGCGGGAAGAGACCCAGTACTTC
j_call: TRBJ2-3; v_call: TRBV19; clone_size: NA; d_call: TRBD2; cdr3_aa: CASSKWREGTDTQYF; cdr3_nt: TGTGCCAGTAGTAAGTGGCGGGAGGGCACAGATACGCAGTATTTT